A single sample is the source of the 11 T cell receptor beta chains below, sequenced in a study of T-cell reconstitution after alpha-beta-depleted transplantation in children. Using unique molecular identifiers, the investigators prepared the TCRbeta library. TCRdb processed the PCR reads anew with MiXCR; each CDR3 protein has one entry. The data hold 530,000 or so distinct CDR3 sequences, with 25% to 30% observed a single time. The starting material was PBMCs, obtained before TCRalphabeta/CD19-depleted stem cell transplant. The receptor set was obtained from a boy under three years old with Wiskott-Aldrich syndrome, due to receive a stem cell transplant.

The rearrangement uses TRBV12-3 or TRBV12-4 and TRBJ1-3; tentative D call: TRBD1 (6 bases). The CDR3 loop spans 17 amino acids. V lost 2 bases and J 0 bases, leaving 14 bases between the germline ends. The CDR3 bases are TGTGCCAGCAGTTTAACTAGGACAGCGAACTCTGGAAACACCATATATTTT. It translates to CASSLTRTANSGNTIYF.

The DNA of the CDR3 is TGCAGTGCTCACCTTCCAGGGATGAATGGCTACACCTTC. It is translated as CSAHLPGMNGYTF. This chain joins TRBV20-1 and TRBJ1-2; TRBD1 might be the D (5 bases). The CDR3 extends over 13 amino acids. The ends were cut back, 5 bases at V and 6 bases at J, with 16 bases in the middle. Germline V gene sequence: CDR1 DFQATT, CDR2 SNEGSKA (reference sequence).

This clonotype was seen a handful of times. The rearrangement joins TRBV30 to TRBJ2-1; the D gene is possibly TRBD1 (5 bases). V was cut by 3 bases and J by 4 bases, with 10 bases left in between. The CDR3 extends over 13 amino acids. Germline V lookup: CDR1 GTSNPN, CDR2 SVGIG (reference sequence). CDR3 bases: TGTGCCTGGAGGACAGATCCGTACAATGAGCAGTTCTTC. Protein sequence: CAWRTDPYNEQFF.

This chain links TRBV3-1 with TRBJ2-1; TRBD2 might be the D (6 bases). The CDR3 has 18 residues. Trimming took off 5 bases at V and 2 bases at J, with 22 bases between the two ends. Germline V gene lookup returns CDR1 LGHDT and CDR2 YNNKEL (reference sequence). Here the CDR3 DNA reads TGTGCCAGCAGCGAGATTAGGCTCCGGGACTCCCCCTACAATGAGCAGTTCTTC. This codes for CASSEIRLRDSPYNEQFF.

The chain is built from TRBV6-1 and TRBJ1-4; possibly TRBD1 for D (5 bases). The CDR3 runs 14 residues. CDR1 MNHNS and CDR2 SASEGT come from the germline V gene. The V end lost 5 bases, the J end lost 4 bases, and 11 bases lay between the germline ends. The CDR3 nucleotides are TGTGCCAGCAGTAGGGGACGGTTTAATGAAAAACTGTTTTTT. Amino acids: CASSRGRFNEKLFF.

The chain employs TRBV12-3 or TRBV12-4 and TRBJ1-5, with D perhaps matching TRBD1 (5 bases). V lost 6 bases and J lost 1, with 19 bases in between. CDR3 length: 17 residues. CDR3 loop: CASSPLSRETSNQPQHF. The CDR3 nucleotides read TGTGCCAGCAGCCCACTTAGCAGGGAGACGAGCAATCAGCCCCAGCATTTT.

J is TRBJ2-5 and V is TRBV5-1; the D gene is possibly TRBD2 (6 bases). Trimming took 4 bases from V and 1 from J, leaving 11 bases between them. The CDR3 spans 14 residues. The germline CDR1 and CDR2 sequences are SGHRS and YFSETQ. CDR3 loop: CASSTGGFQETQYF. CDR3 sequence (DNA): TGCGCCAGCAGCACCGGGGGTTTCCAAGAGACCCAGTACTTC.

This chain uses TRBV29-1 with TRBJ2-7, with D perhaps matching TRBD1 (6 bases). The CDR3 covers 11 residues. Germline loops: CDR1 SQVTM, CDR2 ANQGSEA. V lost 6 bases to trimming and J lost 6 bases, with 12 bases between them. CDR3 sequence reads: CSVQQGSEQYF. For the CDR3, the DNA is TGCAGCGTACAACAGGGATCCGAGCAGTACTTC.

Details on this clonotype: Germline is not matched at one junction end, which may reflect a read error. The chain is built from TRBV24-1 and TRBJ2-1, with 8 bases aligning to TRBD2. This CDR3 is built from 14 residues. Per the germline V gene, CDR1 is KGHDR and CDR2 is SFDVKD. CDR3 sequence (DNA): TGTGCCACTATGATCCCCCGACCGGGACTAGTTCCTCTCTTC. Its protein product is CATMIPRPGLVPLF.

This chain's CDR3 is CASSLVDRGHQPQHF. The CDR3 DNA is TGTGCCAGCAGTTTAGTGGACAGGGGGCATCAGCCCCAGCATTTT. The chain carries TRBV28 and TRBJ1-5, with TRBD1 matching over 11 bases. With 2 bases clipped from V and 5 bases from J, the junction kept 2 bases outside the gene matches. Per the germline V gene, CDR1 is MDHEN and CDR2 is SYDVKM. CDR3 length: 15 amino acids. Full variable domain (missing parts from reference TRBV28 and TRBJ1-5): DVKVTQSSRYLVKRTGEKVFLECVQDMDHENMFWYRQDPGLGLRLIYFSYDVKMKEKGDIPEGYSVSREKKERFSLILESASTNQTSMYLCASSLVDRGHQPQHFGDGTRLSIL.

The V call is TRBV12-3 or TRBV12-4, the J call TRBJ2-7; D unresolved. There are 14 residues in the CDR3. V was pared by 2 bases and J by 4 bases, with 12 bases between. The CDR3 DNA reads TGTGCCAGCAGTTTAAGGGAAGCAAAGTACGAGCAGTACTTC. Its protein product is CASSLREAKYEQYF.